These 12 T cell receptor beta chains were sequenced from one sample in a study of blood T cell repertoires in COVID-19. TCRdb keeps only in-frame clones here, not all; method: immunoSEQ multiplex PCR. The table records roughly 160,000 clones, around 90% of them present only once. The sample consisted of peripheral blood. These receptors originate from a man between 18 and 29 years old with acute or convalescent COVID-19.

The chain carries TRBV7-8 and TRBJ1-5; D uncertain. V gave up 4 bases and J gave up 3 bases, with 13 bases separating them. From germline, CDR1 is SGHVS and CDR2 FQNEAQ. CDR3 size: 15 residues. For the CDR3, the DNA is TGTGCCAGCAGCTCTTCGCGGGTGGACAATCAGCCCCAGCATTTT. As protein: CASSSSRVDNQPQHF.

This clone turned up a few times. The CDR3 protein is CASSDRGRNEQFF. DNA of the CDR3: TGTGCCAGCAGTGACCGAGGTAGGAATGAGCAGTTCTTC. V and J are TRBV2 and TRBJ2-1; D call uncertain. Trimming stripped 3 bases from V and 7 bases from J, with 10 bases between. Germline values: CDR1 SNHLY, CDR2 FYNNEI. CDR3 length equals 13 residues.

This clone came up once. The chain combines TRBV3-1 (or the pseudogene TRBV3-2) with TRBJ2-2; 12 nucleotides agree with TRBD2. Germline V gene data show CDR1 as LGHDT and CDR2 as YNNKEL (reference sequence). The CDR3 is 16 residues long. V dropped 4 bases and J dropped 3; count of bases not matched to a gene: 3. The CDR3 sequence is CASSPSGRADTGELFF. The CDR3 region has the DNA TGTGCCAGCAGCCCTAGCGGGAGGGCTGACACCGGGGAGCTGTTTTTT.

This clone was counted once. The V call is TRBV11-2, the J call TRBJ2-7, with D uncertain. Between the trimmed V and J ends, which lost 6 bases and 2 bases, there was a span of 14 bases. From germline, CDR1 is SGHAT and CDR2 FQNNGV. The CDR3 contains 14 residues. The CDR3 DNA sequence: TGTGCCAGCAGTCGATATTCAGTTGCCTACGAGCAGTACTTC. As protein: CASSRYSVAYEQYF.

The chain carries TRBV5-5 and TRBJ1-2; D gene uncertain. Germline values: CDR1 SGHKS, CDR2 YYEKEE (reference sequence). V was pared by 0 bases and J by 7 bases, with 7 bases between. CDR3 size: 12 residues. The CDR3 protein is CASSLDASGYTF. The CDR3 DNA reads TGTGCCAGCAGCTTGGACGCGAGTGGCTACACCTTC.

CDR3 sequence reads: CASSLRGGARRTEAFF. The CDR3 nucleotides are TGTGCCAGCAGTTTAAGGGGGGGCGCGAGGAGAACTGAAGCTTTCTTT. The chain has TRBV27 and TRBJ1-1; D is possibly TRBD1 (6 bases). The germline V and J ends were trimmed by 2 bases and 5 bases, with 18 bases remaining between them. Germline V CDR1 and CDR2: MNHEY, SMNVEV (reference sequence). CDR3 length equals 16 residues.

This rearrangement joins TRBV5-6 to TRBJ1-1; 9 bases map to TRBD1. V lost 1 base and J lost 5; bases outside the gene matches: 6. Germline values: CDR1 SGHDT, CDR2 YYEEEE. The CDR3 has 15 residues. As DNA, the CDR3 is TGTGCCAGCAGCTTGACAGGGGGCGTTGGGACTGAAGCTTTCTTT. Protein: CASSLTGGVGTEAFF.

CDR3 amino acids: CASSLDGMGDSPLHF. CDR3 in DNA: TGCGCCAGCAGCTTGGACGGCATGGGAGATTCACCCCTCCACTTT. The V call is TRBV5-1, the J call TRBJ1-6, with D uncertain. Germline V gene lookup returns CDR1 SGHRS and CDR2 YFSETQ. V lost 0 bases and J lost 8, with 12 bases in between. The CDR3 extends over 15 amino acids.

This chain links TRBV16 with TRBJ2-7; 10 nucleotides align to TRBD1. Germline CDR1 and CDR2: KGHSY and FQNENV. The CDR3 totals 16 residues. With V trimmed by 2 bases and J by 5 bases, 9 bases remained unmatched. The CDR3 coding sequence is TGTGCCAGCAGCCAACCCGGGACAGGGGACCCAAACGAGCAGTACTTC. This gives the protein CASSQPGTGDPNEQYF.

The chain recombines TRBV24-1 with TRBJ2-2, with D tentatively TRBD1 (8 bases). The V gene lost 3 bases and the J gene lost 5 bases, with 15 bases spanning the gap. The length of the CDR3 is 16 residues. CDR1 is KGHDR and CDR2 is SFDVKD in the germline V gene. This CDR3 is CATSDPTGEGTGELFF. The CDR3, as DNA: TGTGCCACCAGTGATCCGACAGGGGAGGGGACCGGGGAGCTGTTTTTT.

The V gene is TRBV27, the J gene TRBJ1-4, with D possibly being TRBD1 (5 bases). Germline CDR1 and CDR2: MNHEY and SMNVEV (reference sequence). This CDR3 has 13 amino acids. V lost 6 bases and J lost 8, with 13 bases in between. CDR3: CASSSDSYEKLFF. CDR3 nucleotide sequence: TGTGCCAGCAGCTCTGACAGTTACGAAAAACTGTTTTTT.

The CDR3, as DNA: TGTGCCAGCACAATTGAGACAGGGCCCCTAGAAAAACTGTTTTTT. Its translation: CASTIETGPLEKLFF. V and J are TRBV2 and TRBJ1-4, with 7 nucleotides matching TRBD1. Losses at the gene ends were 7 bases for V and 8 bases for J; bases not matched to a gene: 13. The CDR3 covers 15 residues. Looked up from germline, CDR1 is SNHLY and CDR2 is FYNNEI.